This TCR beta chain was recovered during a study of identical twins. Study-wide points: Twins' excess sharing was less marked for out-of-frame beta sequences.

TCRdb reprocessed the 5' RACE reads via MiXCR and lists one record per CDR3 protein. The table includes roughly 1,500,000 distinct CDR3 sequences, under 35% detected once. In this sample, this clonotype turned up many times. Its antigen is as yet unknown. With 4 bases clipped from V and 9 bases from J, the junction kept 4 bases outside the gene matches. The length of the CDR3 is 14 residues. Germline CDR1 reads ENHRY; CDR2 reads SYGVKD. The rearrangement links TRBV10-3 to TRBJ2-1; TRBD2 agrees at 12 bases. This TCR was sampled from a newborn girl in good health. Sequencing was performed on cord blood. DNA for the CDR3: TGTGCCATCAGTGGTCTGACTAGCGGGAGTGAGCAGTTCTTC. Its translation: CAISGLTSGSEQFF.